The 4 T cell receptor beta chains below were found in one sample sequenced in a study of cytomegalovirus exposure and HLA in healthy donors. The PCR had 60 Vbeta and 13 Jbeta primers. Sequenced by immunoSEQ multiplex PCR; TCRdb stores in-frame clones only, minus some. The sample records about 200,000 clones, more than 80% being singletons. The specimen sequenced was PBMCs. The source of these receptors is a man in his thirties or forties in good health and CMV-seronegative.

This sequence joins TRBV10-1 and TRBJ2-2; TRBD1 matches 10 bases. The CDR3 runs to 15 residues. Germline loops: CDR1 WNHNN, CDR2 SYGVQD (reference sequence). V was pared by 6 bases and J by 2 bases, with 3 bases of the junction left unmatched. CDR3 bases: TGCGCCAGCAGCGGGGACAGGGGAAACACCGGGGAGCTGTTTTTT. Protein sequence: CASSGDRGNTGELFF.

The chain links TRBV28 to TRBJ1-1; 7 bases are a match to TRBD1. Germline CDR1 is MDHEN and CDR2 is SYDVKM. V shed 3 bases, J shed 4 bases, and the junction held 2 bases outside the gene matches. The CDR3 totals 13 residues. The CDR3 here is CASSFHRGTEAFF. The CDR3, as DNA: TGTGCCAGCAGTTTCCACAGGGGCACTGAAGCTTTCTTT.

The V and J genes are TRBV13 and TRBJ2-3; no clear D. CDR1 and CDR2 (germline): PRHDT, FYEKMQ (reference sequence). V was shortened by 0 bases and J by 14 bases, with 12 bases between the two germline ends. The CDR3 length is 12 residues. In DNA form, the CDR3 reads TGTGCCAGCAGCTTAGGCCGAAGAGGTCGGTATTTT. Translation: CASSLGRRGRYF.

This chain uses TRBV6-1 with TRBJ2-1; D remains unclear. Germline V gene lookup returns CDR1 MNHNS and CDR2 SASEGT. CDR3 size: 17 residues. Trimming cost V 0 bases and J 5 bases, with 17 bases left between them. CDR3 nucleotides: TGTGCCAGCAGTGAAGCGTTGTCCCGACTTGTTAACAATGAGCAGTTCTTC. This sequence encodes CASSEALSRLVNNEQFF.